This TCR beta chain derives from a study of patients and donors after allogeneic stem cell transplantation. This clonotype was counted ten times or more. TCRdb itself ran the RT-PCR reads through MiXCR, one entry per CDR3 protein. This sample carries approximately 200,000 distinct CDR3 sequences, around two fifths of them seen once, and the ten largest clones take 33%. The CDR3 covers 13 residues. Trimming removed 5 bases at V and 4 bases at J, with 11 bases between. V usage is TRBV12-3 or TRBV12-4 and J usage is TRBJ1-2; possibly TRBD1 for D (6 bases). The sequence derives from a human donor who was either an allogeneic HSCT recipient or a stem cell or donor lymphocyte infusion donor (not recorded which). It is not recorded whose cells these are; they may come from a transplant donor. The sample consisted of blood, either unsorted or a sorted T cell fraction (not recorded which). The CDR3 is CASSPQGSYGYTF. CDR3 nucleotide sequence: TGTGCCAGCAGTCCGCAGGGGTCCTATGGCTACACCTTC.